A single T cell receptor (beta chain) is shown here with its context. As yet, its antigen is unknown. Using a J-beta primer mix together with a sample-barcoded 5' primer, a second PCR was run for roughly 6 to 12 cycles. Sequencing yielded, for each sample, at least 3 million paired-end reads carrying CDR3. Each CDR3 protein is one row after TCRdb ran MiXCR on the 5' RACE reads. The repertoire holds roughly 1,500,000 distinct CDR3 sequences, 42% seen once, with 7.9% in the top ten. The CDR3 length is 17 residues. Germline V gene sequence: CDR1 SGHRS, CDR2 YFSETQ. The data stem from a study of blood T cells in healthy people across ages. Whole-study results and caveats: Diversity figures based on one million T cells were deemed too low. There were more naive CD4+ cells and higher diversity in long-lived donors than in aged donors.

The chain joins TRBV5-1 to TRBJ2-5; 12 bases are shared with TRBD2. The J call is doubtful: the DNA matches TRBJ2-1 better. The source is a woman in her late teens or twenties in good health. Sequencing was done on a sample of blood. The CDR3 DNA reads as TGCGCCAGCAGCCCAAAGGGGACTAGCGGGCTCCAAGAGACCCAGTTCTTC. This sequence encodes CASSPKGTSGLQETQFF.